This T cell receptor (beta chain) was identified during a study of T-cell reconstitution after alpha-beta-depleted transplantation in children. The library targeted TCRbeta and was prepared with unique molecular identifiers. Using its own MiXCR run on the PCR reads, TCRdb lists one record per CDR3 protein. This table holds some 600,000 distinct CDR3 sequences, roughly 17% found once. In regard to this clonotype: A read error may account for a junction end that differs from germline.

The CDR3 is made up of 13 amino acids. The chain joins TRBV12-3 or TRBV12-4 to TRBJ1-5; tentatively, D is TRBD1 (5 bases). The receptor was isolated from a human donor who donated a stem cell graft to a child with acute myeloid leukemia. The sample in question was PBMCs from the stem cell graft donor, obtained from the stem cell graft. The CDR3 protein is CASTDNPAQRQHF. CDR3 DNA: TGTGCCAGCACGGACAATCCGGCACAGCGCCAGCATTTT.